This T cell receptor (beta chain) comes out of a study of T cell clusters in autoimmune cytopenias. Study-level results: The cluster-lack signature was not seen for secondary cytopenia versus chronic lymphocytic leukemia. Functional roles of the in silico T cell clusters still await experimental validation. Healthy donors had about 3.1-fold more exclusive TRB clusters than active autoimmune hepatitis patients. TRB repertoire shifts in secondary cytopenia and chronic lymphocytic leukemia mostly reflected lymphoma, not autoimmunity.

Germline CDR1 reads SQVTM; CDR2 reads ANQGSEA. The CDR3 loop spans 13 amino acids. This clonotype is labeled medium-sized (0.01 to 0.1%) based on frequency. What it binds is unknown. TRB was amplified by touch-down multiplex PCR, primer pools A and B combined. TCRdb reanalyzed the multiplex PCR reads, giving one entry per CDR3 protein sequence and no DNA. This listing includes several thousand distinct CDR3 sequences. TRB was amplified from roughly 0.25 ug of peripheral blood genomic DNA per sample. This chain joins TRBV29-1 and TRBJ1-2; lacking DNA, the TRBD1 call made by TCRdb goes unchecked. Sample: peripheral blood. This clonotype was sampled from a human donor with an autoimmune cytopenia or autoimmune hepatitis (not recorded which). The chain's CDR3 is CSVERAGLLGYTF.